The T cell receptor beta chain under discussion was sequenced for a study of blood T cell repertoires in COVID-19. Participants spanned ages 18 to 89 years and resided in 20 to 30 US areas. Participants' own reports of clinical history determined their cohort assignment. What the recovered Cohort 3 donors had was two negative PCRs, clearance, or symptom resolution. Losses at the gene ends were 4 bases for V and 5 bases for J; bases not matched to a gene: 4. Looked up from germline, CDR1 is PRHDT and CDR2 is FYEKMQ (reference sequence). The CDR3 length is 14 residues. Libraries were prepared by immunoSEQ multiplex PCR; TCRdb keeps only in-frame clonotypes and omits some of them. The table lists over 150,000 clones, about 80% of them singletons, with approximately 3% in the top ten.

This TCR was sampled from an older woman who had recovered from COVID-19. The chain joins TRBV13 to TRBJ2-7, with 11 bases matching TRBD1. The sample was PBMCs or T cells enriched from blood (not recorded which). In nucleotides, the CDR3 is TGTGCCAGCAGCTCCGGACAGGGGGCTCACGAGCAGTACTTC. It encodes CASSSGQGAHEQYF.